The clone carrying this TCR beta chain was observed many times. The sample originates from a study of T cell responses to AZD1222 COVID-19 vaccine. The assay was immunoSEQ multiplex PCR, and TCRdb's table has in-frame clones only and misses some. Of 150,000 to 200,000 clones listed, 88% are singletons. The receptor was isolated from an adult who received the AZD1222 COVID-19 vaccine. This specimen consisted of peripheral blood, obtained 28 days after the second AZD1222 dose.

CDR3 DNA: TGTGCCAGCAGTTACTCGAACGAGCAGTACTTC. Translating it yields CASSYSNEQYF. The gene calls are TRBV6-2 or TRBV6-3 and TRBJ2-7; D is unresolved. Trimming removed 0 bases at V and 5 bases at J, with 2 bases between. The CDR3 has 11 amino acids. Germline CDR1 and CDR2: MNHEY and SVGEGT.